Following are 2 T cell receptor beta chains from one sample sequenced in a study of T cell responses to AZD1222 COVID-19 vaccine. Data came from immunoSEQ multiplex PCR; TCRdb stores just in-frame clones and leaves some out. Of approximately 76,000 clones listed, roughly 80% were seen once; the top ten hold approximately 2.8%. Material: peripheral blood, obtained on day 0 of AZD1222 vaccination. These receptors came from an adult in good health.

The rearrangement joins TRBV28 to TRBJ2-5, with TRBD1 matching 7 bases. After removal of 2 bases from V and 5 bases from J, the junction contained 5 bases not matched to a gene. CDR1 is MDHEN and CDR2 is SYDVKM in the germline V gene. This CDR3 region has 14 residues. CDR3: CASSLGGQVETQYF. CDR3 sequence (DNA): TGTGCCAGCAGTTTAGGCGGACAGGTCGAGACCCAGTACTTC.

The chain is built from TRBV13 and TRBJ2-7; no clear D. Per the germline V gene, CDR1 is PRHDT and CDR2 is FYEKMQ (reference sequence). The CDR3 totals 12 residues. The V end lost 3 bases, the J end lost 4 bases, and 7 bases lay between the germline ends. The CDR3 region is CASSFMGYEQYF. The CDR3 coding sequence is TGTGCCAGCAGCTTCATGGGGTACGAGCAGTACTTC.